Listed here is a single TCR beta chain. Its antigen is not known. This specimen comes from a study of CD8 T cells in Susac syndrome. The study, taken as a whole, reports: It was acknowledged in the study that the number of individuals who were included in its TCR sequencing and HLA analysis was relatively small.

The V and J ends lost 0 bases and 8 bases respectively, with 5 bases between them. Germline-derived CDR1 and CDR2 are SEHNR and FQNEAQ (reference sequence). The CDR3 spans 12 residues. Sequencing of TCR beta was performed on blood CD8+ T cells and on blood CD4+ T cells. Random hexamers were used to reverse transcribe roughly 0.5 to 1 ug of RNA. Across 54 Vbeta and 13 Jbeta, TCR beta CDR3 was amplified with immunoSEQ multiplex PCR. TCRdb recomputed calls from the immunoSEQ multiplex PCR reads with MiXCR, one row per CDR3 protein. The repertoire has 130,000 or so distinct CDR3 sequences, about 90% of them found once; the top ten carry 0.2% to 0.25%.

The V gene is TRBV7-9, the J gene TRBJ2-1, with D uncertain. This clonotype was obtained from a human donor with multiple sclerosis. The source material was CD8+ T cells from PBMCs. The CDR3 sequence: CASSLAFDEQFF. In DNA, the CDR3 is TGTGCCAGCAGCTTAGCGTTCGATGAGCAGTTCTTC.